One and the same sample provided the 12 T cell receptor beta chains below, sequenced in a study of T cells expressing NK-cell markers (TCRdb year 2020). To prepare the library, 5' RACE was applied. For sequencing, an Illumina HiSeq 2000 was employed. Through TCRdb reprocessing, the reads give one entry per CDR3 protein sequence; DNA is omitted. The sample's records list about 400,000 distinct CDR3 sequences. The ten top clones hold roughly a tenth of the sample. The sample taken for sequencing was blood T cells: a sorted CD56 or NKG2C T cell subset, CD4+ or CD8+ T cells, or bulk PBMC T cells (not recorded which). The receptors here all came from a woman in her forties or fifties in good health. Donor details come from another sample of the same person, matched by shared clones.

The chain carries TRBV5-1 and TRBJ1-1; the D call of TRBD1 rests on TCRdb alone, since no DNA is present to check it. The CDR3 spans 13 residues. Germline V gene sequence: CDR1 SGHRS, CDR2 YFSETQ. Here the CDR3 reads CASSLRDRDEAFF. The full variable domain, its missing parts supplied by reference TRBV5-1 and TRBJ1-1, is KAGVTQTPRYLIKTRGQQVTLSCSPISGHRSVSWYQQTPGQGLQFLFEYFSETQRNKGNFPGRFSGRQFSNSRSEMNVSTLELGDSALYLCASSLRDRDEAFFGQGTRLTVV.

The V and J genes are TRBV20-1 and TRBJ2-1; there is no DNA to check the TCRdb D call of TRBD1. Germline V lookup: CDR1 DFQATT, CDR2 SNEGSKA (reference sequence). CDR3 length equals 14 residues. Here the CDR3 reads CSAQTGETSNEQFF.

The chain uses TRBV7-8 and TRBJ2-5; TCRdb lists TRBD1, though no DNA is available to test this call. CDR1 and CDR2 (germline): SGHVS, FQNEAQ. This CDR3 has 15 residues. The CDR3 is CASSLTGQGAETQYF. Full variable domain (outside the CDR3, taken from reference TRBV7-8 and TRBJ2-5): GAGVSQSPRYKVAKRGQDVALRCDPISGHVSLFWYQQALGQGPEFLTYFQNEAQLDKSGLPSDRFFAERPEGSVSTLKIQRTQQEDSAVYLCASSLTGQGAETQYFGPGTRLLVL.

V usage is TRBV2 and J usage is TRBJ2-3; TCRdb reports TRBD2, a call that lacks DNA to check it against. Germline CDR1 reads SNHLY; CDR2 reads FYNNEI. CDR3 length equals 16 residues. CDR3 residues: CASSDGTFTFTDTQYF.

J is TRBJ2-3 and V is TRBV29-1; lacking DNA, the TRBD1 call made by TCRdb goes unchecked. The CDR3 spans 13 residues. Germline V gene sequence: CDR1 SQVTM, CDR2 ANQGSEA. CDR3 residues: CSVREGGTDTQYF.

The chain carries TRBV3-1 and TRBJ2-5; the D gene TCRdb calls, TRBD1, cannot be checked with no DNA. The CDR3 has 13 amino acids. Germline V lookup: CDR1 LGHDT, CDR2 YNNKEL (reference sequence). CDR3 in amino acids: CATRTQTQETQYF.

V gene TRBV18 combines with J gene TRBJ2-3. The germline V gene encodes CDR1 KGHSH and CDR2 LQKENI. The CDR3 is 13 residues long. CDR3 amino acids: CASSPPVTDTQYF.

The chain carries TRBV6-5 and TRBJ2-2; TCRdb designates TRBD1, a call that cannot be tested without DNA. CDR3 length: 17 residues. In germline, CDR1 is MNHEY, CDR2 SVGAGI. This CDR3 reads CASSTGTGGLSTGELFF.

V gene TRBV29-1 combines with J gene TRBJ2-1; TCRdb calls TRBD2, which cannot be checked without DNA. CDR1 is SQVTM, CDR2 ANQGSEA, per germline. CDR3 length equals 15 residues. This chain's CDR3 is CSANPGLAVYNEQFF.

The rearrangement joins TRBV24-1 to TRBJ1-2. The length of the CDR3 is 12 residues. Germline V lookup: CDR1 KGHDR, CDR2 SFDVKD. CDR3 region: CATSSELYGYTF.

This sequence joins TRBV6-6 and TRBJ2-5; TCRdb lists TRBD2, though no DNA is available to test this call. The germline V gene has CDR1 MNHNY and CDR2 SVGAGI (reference sequence). The CDR3 spans 14 residues. CDR3: CASSYPAGGETQYF.

This sequence joins TRBV27 and TRBJ2-7; without DNA, the TCRdb call of TRBD2 cannot be checked. The germline V gene has CDR1 MNHEY and CDR2 SMNVEV (reference sequence). CDR3 length equals 14 residues. The CDR3 sequence is CASRTSGRKYEQYF.